The text below deals with one T cell receptor (beta chain). Its specific antigen is unknown. Base qualities are not recorded, but no much larger clone differs from it by a single base. The sample belongs to a study of shared clonotypes between healthy human individuals (dated by TCRdb to the early 2020s). Context from the whole study: The cohort comprised a couple of women and a few men aged 18 to 49 years. For each donor, CD4 naive and CD4 memory were each run on three plates, CD8 naive on two plates, and CD8 memory on one plate. Between about 0.85 and 9.5 billion PBMCs per donor were obtained by leukapheresis. Blood TCR repertoires of a handful of healthy adults were deeply sequenced to estimate repertoire size and the extent of clonotype sharing between individuals. Libraries were prepared and TCR repertoires were sequenced by different laboratories using diverse techniques, in order to increase sequencing depth and limit assay-specific biases. What the work shows at the level of the full study, not this receptor alone: Higher generation probabilities were observed for clonotypes shared by all four sorted-subset donors than for non-shared clonotypes. Incomplete sequencing was indicated by rarefaction of sorted-subset datasets, despite the large sequencing depth. Pairwise subsampling led to the expectation that sequencing depth would affect the degree of clonotype sharing among donors. The small number of donors limited the genetic and exposure-history diversity represented. Sampling was restricted to blood, and TCR repertoires in tissue are likely to differ from TCR repertoires in blood. Estimated clonotype richness was generally larger for naive than for memory subsets. Across several donors, approximately 5% of naive CD4, roughly 3.8% of naive CD8, 2.3% of memory CD4, and approximately 0.4% of memory CD8 clonotypes were shared.

The donors were healthy, HIV-negative adults who had no recently reported acute infections or vaccinations. All donors were Caucasian adults living in Nashville, Tennessee, USA. Magnetic negative selection was used to enrich CD4+ T cells, after which naive cells were positively selected on CD45RA and the negative fraction became the memory subset. Blood was obtained by leukapheresis, after which PBMCs were separated by Ficoll-Histopaque density gradient centrifugation and cryopreserved in liquid nitrogen vapor phase. Purity and quantity of every magnetically sorted T cell population were checked by analytical flow cytometry. Genomic DNA was isolated from every sorted fraction and measured by UV absorbance on a Nanodrop 2000c. Using the deep immunoSEQ assay, TCR CDR3 regions were amplified from genomic DNA by multiplex PCR. Genomic DNA extracted from each cell subset was distributed evenly over all wells of several immunoSEQ 96-well plates, and each plate served as one replicate. For sorted subsets, 150 to 250 ng of genomic DNA, equivalent to around 29,000 T cell genomes, went into each replicate PCR. The purified libraries were quantified using a Qubit 3.0 fluorometer, sized with a Bioanalyzer 2100, and then quantified again using the KAPA Library Quantification kit. Every immunoSEQ 96-well plate was sequenced on a dedicated single-read 150-cycle Illumina NextSeq 550 flow cell. Regarding the original processing steps: Because the immunoSEQ output included only junctional sequences and no quality scores, the filtering could not be the same as the filtering used for full-length reads. Sequences were annotated with PyIR, a Python wrapper for IgBLAST v1.9, using IMGT germline references to assign V/J genes and CDR3. Reads were removed for weak V/J assignments (E-value above 1e-6), missing CDR3, stop codons, out-of-frame junctions, or ambiguous translated residues. V3J clonotypes were defined as sequences sharing the same inferred V gene, J gene, and CDR3 amino acid sequence. Percentage overlap between repertoires was calculated by dividing the number of shared unique clonotypes by the size of the smaller repertoire. Repertoire richness was assessed with RTK rarefaction, the Chao1 estimator, and Recon v2.1 estimates of unobserved clonotypes. Generation probabilities for all TCRbeta clonotypes obtained by the gDNA method from several donors were computed using OLGA. What TCRdb holds here is the immuneACCESS table cut down to in-frame rearrangements. Part of the clones is not present; checked against another copy, under half of the missing clones reflect an unresolved V gene, and the others are unexplained. V, J and clone size are those of that table, while D and trimming were read from the DNA. The sample includes millions of clones, with more than 90% observed a single time. The ten largest clones add up to under 0.15% of the sample.

The TCR sequence derives from a man aged 18 to 30 in good health. Sequencing used naive CD4+ T cells sorted from blood. The cell subset or site label on this specimen signifies: CD45RA+ positively selected.

The DNA sequence follows: TGCGCCAGCAGCCAAGATGGGGCCGGGGGGCCGAGGTACAATGAGCAGTTCTTC. Its protein product is CASSQDGAGGPRYNEQFF. The V gene is TRBV4-1 and the J gene is TRBJ2-1; tentative D gene TRBD2, with 7 bases matching. The germline V gene supplies CDR1 MGHRA and CDR2 YSYEKL. The CDR3 numbers 18 residues from cysteine through phenylalanine. Only CDR3 DNA remains: 54 bases, in frame from the first base. Relative to germline, V is 0 bases shorter and J is 4 bases shorter, with 19 bases between their ends.